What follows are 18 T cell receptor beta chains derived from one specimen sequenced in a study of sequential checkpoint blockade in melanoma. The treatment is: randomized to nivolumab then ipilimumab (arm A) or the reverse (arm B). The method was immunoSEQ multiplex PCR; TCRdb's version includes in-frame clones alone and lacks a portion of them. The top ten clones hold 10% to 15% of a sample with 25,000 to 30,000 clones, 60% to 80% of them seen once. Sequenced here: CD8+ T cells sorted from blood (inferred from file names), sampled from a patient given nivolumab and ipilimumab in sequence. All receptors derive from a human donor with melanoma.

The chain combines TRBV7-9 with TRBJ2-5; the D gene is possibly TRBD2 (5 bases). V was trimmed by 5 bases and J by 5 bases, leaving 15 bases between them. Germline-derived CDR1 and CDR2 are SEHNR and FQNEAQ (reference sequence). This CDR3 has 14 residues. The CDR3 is CASSPSSQRETQYF. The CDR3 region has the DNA TGTGCCAGCAGCCCTTCTAGTCAGCGGGAGACCCAGTACTTC.

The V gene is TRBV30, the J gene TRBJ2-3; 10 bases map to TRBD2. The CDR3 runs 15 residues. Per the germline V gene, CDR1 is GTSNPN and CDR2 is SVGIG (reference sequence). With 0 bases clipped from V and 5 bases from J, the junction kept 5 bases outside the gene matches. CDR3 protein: CAWSVLAGGGDTQYF. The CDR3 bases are TGTGCCTGGAGTGTATTAGCGGGGGGTGGAGATACGCAGTATTTT. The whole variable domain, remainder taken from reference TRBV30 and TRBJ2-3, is SQTIHQWPATLVQPVGSPLSLECTVEGTSNPNLYWYRQAAGRGLQLLFYSVGIGQISSEVPQNLSASRPQDRQFILSSKKLLLSDSGFYLCAWSVLAGGGDTQYFGPGTRLTVL.

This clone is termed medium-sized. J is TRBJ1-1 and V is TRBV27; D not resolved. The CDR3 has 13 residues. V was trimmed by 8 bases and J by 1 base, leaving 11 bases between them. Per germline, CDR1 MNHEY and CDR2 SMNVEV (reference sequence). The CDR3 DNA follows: TGTGCCAGCCAGCTTGGAGAGAACACTGAAGCTTTCTTT. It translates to CASQLGENTEAFF.

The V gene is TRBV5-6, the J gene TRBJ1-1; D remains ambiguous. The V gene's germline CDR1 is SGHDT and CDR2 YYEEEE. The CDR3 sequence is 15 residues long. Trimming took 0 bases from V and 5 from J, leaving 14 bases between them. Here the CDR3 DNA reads TGTGCCAGCAGCTTGGTCGGAGGCGGGCAGACTGAAGCTTTCTTT. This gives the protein CASSLVGGGQTEAFF.

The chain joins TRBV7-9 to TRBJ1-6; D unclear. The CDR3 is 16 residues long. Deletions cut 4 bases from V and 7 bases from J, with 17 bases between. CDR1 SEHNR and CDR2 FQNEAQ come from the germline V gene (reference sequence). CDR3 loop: CASSSPEGTSNSPLHF. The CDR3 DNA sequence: TGTGCCAGCAGCTCCCCCGAGGGAACCAGCAATTCACCCCTCCACTTT.

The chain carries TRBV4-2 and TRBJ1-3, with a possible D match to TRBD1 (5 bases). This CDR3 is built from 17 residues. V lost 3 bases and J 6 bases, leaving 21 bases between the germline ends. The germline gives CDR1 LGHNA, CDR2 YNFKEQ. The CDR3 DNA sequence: TGTGCCAGCAGCCACCCGAACCAGGGCCTCTCCGAAAACACCATATATTTT. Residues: CASSHPNQGLSENTIYF.

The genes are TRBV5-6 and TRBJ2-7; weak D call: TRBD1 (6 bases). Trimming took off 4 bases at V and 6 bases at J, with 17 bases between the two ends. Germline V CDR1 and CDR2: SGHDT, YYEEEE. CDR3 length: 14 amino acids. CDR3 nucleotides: TGTGCCAGCAGCGGAATATTACAGGGCGGCGAGCAGTACTTC. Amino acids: CASSGILQGGEQYF.

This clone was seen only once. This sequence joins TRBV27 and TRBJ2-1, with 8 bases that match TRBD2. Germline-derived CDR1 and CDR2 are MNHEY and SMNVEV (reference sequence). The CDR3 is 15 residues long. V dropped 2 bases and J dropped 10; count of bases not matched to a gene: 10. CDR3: CASSLTGGGRREQFF. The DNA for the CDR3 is TGTGCCAGCAGTTTAACCGGGGGGGGGAGGAGGGAGCAGTTCTTC.

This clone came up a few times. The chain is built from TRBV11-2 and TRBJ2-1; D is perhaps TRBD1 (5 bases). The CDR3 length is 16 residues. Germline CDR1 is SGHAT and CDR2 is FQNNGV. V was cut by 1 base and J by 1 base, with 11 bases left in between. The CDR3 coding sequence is TGTGCCAGCAGCTTAGCGGGCAGGGTATCCTACAATGAGCAGTTCTTC. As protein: CASSLAGRVSYNEQFF.

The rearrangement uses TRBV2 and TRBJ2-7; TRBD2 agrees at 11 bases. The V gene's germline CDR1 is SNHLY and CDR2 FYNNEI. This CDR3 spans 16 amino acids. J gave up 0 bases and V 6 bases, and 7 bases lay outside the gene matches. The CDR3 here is CASRPGTSGFSYEQYF. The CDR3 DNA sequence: TGTGCCAGCAGGCCCGGGACTAGCGGTTTCTCCTACGAGCAGTACTTC.

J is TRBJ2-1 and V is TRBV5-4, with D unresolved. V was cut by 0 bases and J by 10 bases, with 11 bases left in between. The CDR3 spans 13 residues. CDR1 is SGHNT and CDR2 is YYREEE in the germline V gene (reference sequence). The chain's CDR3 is CASSLEEAREQFF. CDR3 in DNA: TGTGCCAGCAGCTTGGAAGAGGCCCGCGAGCAGTTCTTC.

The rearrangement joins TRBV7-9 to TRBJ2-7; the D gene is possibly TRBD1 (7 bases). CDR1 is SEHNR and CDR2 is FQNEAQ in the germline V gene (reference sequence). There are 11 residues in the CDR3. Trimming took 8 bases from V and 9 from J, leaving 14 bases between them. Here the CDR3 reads CASSGGPGQYF. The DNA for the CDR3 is TGTGCCAGCTCAGGGGGGCCCGGGCAGTACTTC.

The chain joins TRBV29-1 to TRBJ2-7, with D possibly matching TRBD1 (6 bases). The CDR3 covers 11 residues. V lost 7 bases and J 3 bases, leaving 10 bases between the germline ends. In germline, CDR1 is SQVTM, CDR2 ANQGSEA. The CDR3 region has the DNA TGCAGCGCCGCGGACAGCTACGAGCAGTACTTC. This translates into CSAADSYEQYF.

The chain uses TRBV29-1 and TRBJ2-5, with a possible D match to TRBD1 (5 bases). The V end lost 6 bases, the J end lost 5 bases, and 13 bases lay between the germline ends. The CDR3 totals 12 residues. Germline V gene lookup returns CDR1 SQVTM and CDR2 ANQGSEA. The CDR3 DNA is TGCAGCGTCCCCCAGGGTTCGGAGACCCAGTACTTC. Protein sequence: CSVPQGSETQYF.

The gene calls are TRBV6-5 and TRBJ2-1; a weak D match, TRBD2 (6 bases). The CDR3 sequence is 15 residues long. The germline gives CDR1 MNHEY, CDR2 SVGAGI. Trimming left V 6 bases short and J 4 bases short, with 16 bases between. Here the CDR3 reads CASRTGGVAYNEQFF. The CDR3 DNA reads TGTGCCAGCAGGACGGGCGGGGTCGCTTACAATGAGCAGTTCTTC.

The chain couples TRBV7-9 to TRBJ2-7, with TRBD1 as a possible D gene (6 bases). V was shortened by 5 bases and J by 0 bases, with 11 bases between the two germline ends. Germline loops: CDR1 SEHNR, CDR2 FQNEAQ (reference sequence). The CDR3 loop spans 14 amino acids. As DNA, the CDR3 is TGTGCCAGCAGCCGACGGGACAACTCCTACGAGCAGTACTTC. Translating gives CASSRRDNSYEQYF.

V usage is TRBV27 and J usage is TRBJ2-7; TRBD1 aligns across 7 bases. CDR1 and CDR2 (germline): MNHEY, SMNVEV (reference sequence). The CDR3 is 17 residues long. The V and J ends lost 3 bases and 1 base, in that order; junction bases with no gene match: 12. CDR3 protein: CASSLRVRDSNSYEQYF. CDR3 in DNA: TGTGCCAGCAGTTTGAGGGTCCGGGACAGCAATTCCTACGAGCAGTACTTC.

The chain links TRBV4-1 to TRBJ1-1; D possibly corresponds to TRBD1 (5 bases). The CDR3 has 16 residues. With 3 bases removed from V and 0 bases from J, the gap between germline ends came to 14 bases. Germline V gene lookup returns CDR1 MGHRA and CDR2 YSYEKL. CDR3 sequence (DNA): TGCGCCAGCAGCCATCTGACAGCCCCTATGAACACTGAAGCTTTCTTT. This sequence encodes CASSHLTAPMNTEAFF.